This T cell receptor (beta chain) was identified during a study of ipilimumab plus nivolumab after autologous stem cell transplantation. The overall study: Median doses per patient: a few ipilimumab, about 8 nivolumab. Study-level results: TCR repertoire, Treg phenotype and gut microbiota reportedly support more study of this approach.

Comment on this clone: Its antigen is unidentified.

Checkpoint therapy with ipilimumab 1 mg/kg began 14 to 28 days after transplant. Patients got 3 mg/kg IV nivolumab weeks 1, 4, 7, 10, then biweekly through week 26. Data came from immunoSEQ multiplex PCR; TCRdb stores just in-frame clones and leaves some out. The data show 3,200 or so clones, around four fifths seen once. Trimming cost V 5 bases and J 4 bases; bases outside gene matches: 7. CDR1 is SGHTA, CDR2 FQGTGA, per germline. This CDR3 is built from 16 residues. The input for sequencing was PBMCs, taken in a trial of ipilimumab plus nivolumab as post-transplant consolidation. The gene calls are TRBV7-3 and TRBJ2-2, with 10 bases fitting TRBD2. The source of this sequence is a male donor with primary mediastinal lymphoma. CDR3 loop: CASSQAGGPVTGELFF. The DNA for the CDR3 is TGTGCCAGCAGCCAAGCGGGAGGGCCGGTCACCGGGGAGCTGTTTTTT.